This TCR beta chain was captured in a study of blood T cell repertoires in COVID-19. Looking at the study overall: Both acute and convalescent COVID-19 samples were obtained from the United States, Italy and Spain. Sample material is recorded as cDNA or gDNA derived from T cells, B-cell-depleted T cells, or PBMCs.

Germline-derived CDR1 and CDR2 are SNHLY and FYNNEI. This CDR3 is 14 amino acids long. V shed 7 bases and J 2 bases; nucleotides not matched to a gene: 5. In the original analysis: It was from reference gene primer amplification that nucleated cell counts were estimated. Profiled with immunoSEQ multiplex PCR; TCRdb holds only in-frame clones, not every one. The D gene and trimming were derived from the DNA, and the V and J assignments and clone size from that table. Here the sample spans about 200,000 clones, around nine tenths being singletons. Material: peripheral blood. This receptor was identified in a middle-aged man with acute or convalescent COVID-19. V is TRBV2 and J is TRBJ2-1; TRBD1 matches 7 bases. The CDR3 is CASNTGATYNEQFF. The DNA for the CDR3 is TGTGCCAGCAACACAGGGGCGACCTACAATGAGCAGTTCTTC.